This is a list of T cell receptor beta chains from one sample in a study of shared clonotypes between healthy human individuals. Produced via immunoSEQ multiplex PCR; TCRdb's table is partial and in-frame only. Here the sample spans about 480,000 clones, over 75% being singletons. The material sequenced was PBMCs. These receptors all stem from a woman in her thirties or forties in good health. Some clones in this sample may be carry-over from other donors' samples. CDR3s include the opening cysteine and the closing phenylalanine or tryptophan. The D gene is left open where the match is weak. The size of a clone is reported for some rows only, either as once, few or many, or as a class for expanded clones.

CDR3 length	V gene	J gene	clone size	D gene	CDR3 DNA	CDR3 protein
14	TRBV19	TRBJ2-7	.	TRBD2	TGTGCCAGTAGTGTCTCAGCGGGAGAGCACGAGCAGTACTTC	CASSVSAGEHEQYF
11	TRBV20-1	TRBJ1-1	few	.	TGCAGGACAAACCTGAACACTGAAGCTTTCTTT	CRTNLNTEAFF
14	TRBV7-2	TRBJ1-1	few	.	TGTGCCAGCAGCTTACGGACGAGCCGTACTGAAGCTTTCTTT	CASSLRTSRTEAFF
11	TRBV6-6	TRBJ1-4	.	TRBD1	TGTGCCAGTGGACAGGGGGCAAAACTGTTTTTT	CASGQGAKLFF
15	TRBV4-1	TRBJ1-4	.	.	TGCGCCACCGCCTGGACGGTCTCAACTAATGAAAAACTGTTTTTT	CATAWTVSTNEKLFF
15	TRBV9	TRBJ2-7	once	.	TGTGCCAGCAGCGTAGCGACAGGCTTTACCTACGAGCAGTACTTC	CASSVATGFTYEQYF
11	TRBV27	TRBJ2-1	few	.	TGTGCCAGCACCCGGGGAGTTGAGCAGTTCTTC	CASTRGVEQFF
14	TRBV19	TRBJ1-1	.	.	TGTGCCACCTCCTTGGGACGCCTGAACACTGAAGCTTTCTTT	CATSLGRLNTEAFF
14	TRBV5-1	TRBJ2-3	.	.	TGCGCCAGCAGCTTGGAAGACGGCACAGATACGCAGTATTTT	CASSLEDGTDTQYF
16	TRBV11-2	TRBJ2-1	.	TRBD2	TGTGCCAGCAGCATGGGACTAGCGGGGGGTTACAATGAGCAGTTCTTC	CASSMGLAGGYNEQFF
16	TRBV11-2	TRBJ2-7	.	.	TGTGCCAGCAGCTTAGCGGCCAGGGCTCCCTCCTACGAGCAGTACTTC	CASSLAARAPSYEQYF
14	TRBV7-2	TRBJ2-7	many	.	TGTGCCAGCAGCATACGGACGGACTCCTACGAGCAGTACTTC	CASSIRTDSYEQYF
17	TRBV18	TRBJ2-7	.	TRBD2	TGTGCCAGCTCACCTAACTACCTCGGGACTACTATCTACGAGCAGTACTTC	CASSPNYLGTTIYEQYF
20	TRBV6-1	TRBJ2-6	few	TRBD1	TGTGCCAGCAGTGAAGCGCAAGGGACAGGAGCATTCTCTGGGGCCAACGTCCTGACTTTC	CASSEAQGTGAFSGANVLTF
15	TRBV18	TRBJ2-2	.	.	TGTGCCAGCTCACCACTTGGGGCTGGGACCGGGGAGCTGTTTTTT	CASSPLGAGTGELFF
14	TRBV18	TRBJ2-2	once	.	TGTGCCAGCTCACCAGACAGAAACACCGGGGAGCTGTTTTTT	CASSPDRNTGELFF
15	TRBV30	TRBJ2-3	.	.	TGTGCCTGGAATGACCATTCGAAGGGGCCAGATACGCAGTATTTT	CAWNDHSKGPDTQYF
14	TRBV7-8	TRBJ1-2	.	.	TGTGCCAGCAGCTTAGGGGGGGATAACTATGGCTACACCTTC	CASSLGGDNYGYTF
11	TRBV20-1	TRBJ2-5	.	.	TGCAGTGCCCACCAAAGGGAGACCCAGTACTTC	CSAHQRETQYF
17	TRBV7-2	TRBJ2-5	.	.	TGTGCCAGCAGCTTGTTACCGCGCCACCCAGCCCAAGAGACCCAGTACTTC	CASSLLPRHPAQETQYF
16	TRBV18	TRBJ2-5	.	.	TGTGCCAGCTCACCACAGAGGAGGGACAGACAAGAGTCCCAGTACTTC	CASSPQRRDRQESQYF
15	TRBV4-3	TRBJ2-7	.	.	TGCGCCAGCAGCCAAGAGATTGCGGAGGGCTACGAGCAGTACTTC	CASSQEIAEGYEQYF
15	TRBV7-3	TRBJ2-1	.	.	TGTGCCAGCAGCTTGGCTAGCGCTACCTTCAATGAGCAGTTCTTC	CASSLASATFNEQFF
15	TRBV5-4	TRBJ2-7	.	.	TGTGCCAGCAGCGACGCAAGTTTGGGGTCCTACGAGCAGTACTTC	CASSDASLGSYEQYF
15	TRBV6-5	TRBJ1-5	.	.	TGTGCCAGCAGTACCACAGTATATAGCAATCAGCCCCAGCATTTT	CASSTTVYSNQPQHF
14	TRBV6-1	TRBJ2-4	.	.	TGTGCCAGCAGTGTAGGGCCTGGGAGAAACATTCAGTACTTC	CASSVGPGRNIQYF
14	TRBV2	TRBJ1-4	.	.	TGTGCCAGCAGTAGAGGGGTCGGGAATGAAAAACTGTTTTTT	CASSRGVGNEKLFF
16	TRBV7-3	TRBJ2-7	.	.	TGTGCCAGCAGTTCCATTTTCCGGGGGAGAAGACGCGAGCAGTACTTC	CASSSIFRGRRREQYF
15	TRBV7-8	TRBJ1-1	few	TRBD1	TGTGCCAGCAGCTCCCGACAGGGGTCGAACACTGAAGCTTTCTTT	CASSSRQGSNTEAFF
14	TRBV7-2	TRBJ1-4	.	.	TGTGCCAGCAGCTTAGGGCAGGGGAGAGGAAAACTGTTTTTT	CASSLGQGRGKLFF
15	TRBV5-1	TRBJ2-1	.	TRBD1	TGCGCCAGCAGCCCGGGACAGCACGCCCTCATGGGGCAGTTCTTC	CASSPGQHALMGQFF
13	TRBV7-2	TRBJ2-1	.	.	TGTGCCAGCAGCTTAGGACGCCACAATGAGCAGTTCTTC	CASSLGRHNEQFF
15	TRBV9	TRBJ2-3	.	.	TGTGCCAGCAGCGTAGAGGCAGGGGACACAGATACGCAGTATTTT	CASSVEAGDTDTQYF
15	TRBV5-6	TRBJ2-1	.	TRBD1	TGTGCCAGCAGCCCCGGACAGGATTATTACAATGAGCAGTTCTTC	CASSPGQDYYNEQFF
13	TRBV2	TRBJ1-4	.	.	TGTGCCAGCAGTGCCTTTACGCGTGAAAAACTGTTTTTT	CASSAFTREKLFF
16	TRBV6-1	TRBJ1-4	.	.	TGTGCCAGCAGTGCCTACTCGGTCCACATAGCCGAAAAACTGTTTTTT	CASSAYSVHIAEKLFF
14	TRBV29-1	TRBJ2-7	.	TRBD2	TGCAGCGTGGGAGGGACTAGCGGGAGTTACGAGCAGTACTTC	CSVGGTSGSYEQYF
14	TRBV5-6	TRBJ1-4	.	.	TGTGCCAGCAGCTTGCCGGGGGCGCATGAAAAACTGTTTTTT	CASSLPGAHEKLFF
15	TRBV11-2	TRBJ1-4	.	.	TGTGCCAGCAGCTTAGCGCTGGGGCCGGATGAAAAACTGTTTTTT	CASSLALGPDEKLFF
14	TRBV27	TRBJ2-3	.	TRBD2	TGTGCCAGCAGTGCTAGCGGGAGTAGGGGTACGCAGTATTTT	CASSASGSRGTQYF
15	TRBV7-2	TRBJ2-7	.	TRBD1	TGTGCCAGCAGCAAAACCGGGACAGACACCTACGAGCAGTACTTC	CASSKTGTDTYEQYF
18	TRBV7-7	TRBJ2-5	.	TRBD2	TGTGCTAGCAGCCCGCGCGGGATAGCGGGAGAATGGCAAGAGACCCAGTACTTC	CASSPRGIAGEWQETQYF
18	TRBV18	TRBJ1-2	.	.	TGTGCCAGCTCACCGCAGGGTTCGGGCGGGATCAATAACTATGGCTACACCTTC	CASSPQGSGGINNYGYTF
14	TRBV15	TRBJ2-5	few	.	TGTGCCACCAGCAGCTACGGACAGATAGAGACCCAGTACTTC	CATSSYGQIETQYF
14	TRBV7-2	TRBJ2-5	.	.	TGTGCCAGCAGCTTAGGGTCCCCGGGGGAGACCCAGTACTTC	CASSLGSPGETQYF
15	TRBV7-9	TRBJ1-2	.	TRBD1	TGTGCCAGCAGCCAAGTAGGGACAGAGGGCTATGGCTACACCTTC	CASSQVGTEGYGYTF